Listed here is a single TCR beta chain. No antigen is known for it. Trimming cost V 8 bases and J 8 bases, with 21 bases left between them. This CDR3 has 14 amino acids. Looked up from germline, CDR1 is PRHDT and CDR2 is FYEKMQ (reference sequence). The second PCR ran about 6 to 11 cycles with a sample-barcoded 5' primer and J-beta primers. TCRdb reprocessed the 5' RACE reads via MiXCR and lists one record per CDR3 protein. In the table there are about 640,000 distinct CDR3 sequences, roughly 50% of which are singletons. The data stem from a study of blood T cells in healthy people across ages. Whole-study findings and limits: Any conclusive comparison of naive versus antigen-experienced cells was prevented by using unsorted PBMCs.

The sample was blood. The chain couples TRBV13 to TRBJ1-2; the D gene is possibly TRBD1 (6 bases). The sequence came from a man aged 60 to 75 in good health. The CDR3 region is CASGCVGGACGYTF. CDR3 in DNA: TGTGCCAGCGGATGTGTGGGGGGCGCTTGCGGCTACACCTTC.